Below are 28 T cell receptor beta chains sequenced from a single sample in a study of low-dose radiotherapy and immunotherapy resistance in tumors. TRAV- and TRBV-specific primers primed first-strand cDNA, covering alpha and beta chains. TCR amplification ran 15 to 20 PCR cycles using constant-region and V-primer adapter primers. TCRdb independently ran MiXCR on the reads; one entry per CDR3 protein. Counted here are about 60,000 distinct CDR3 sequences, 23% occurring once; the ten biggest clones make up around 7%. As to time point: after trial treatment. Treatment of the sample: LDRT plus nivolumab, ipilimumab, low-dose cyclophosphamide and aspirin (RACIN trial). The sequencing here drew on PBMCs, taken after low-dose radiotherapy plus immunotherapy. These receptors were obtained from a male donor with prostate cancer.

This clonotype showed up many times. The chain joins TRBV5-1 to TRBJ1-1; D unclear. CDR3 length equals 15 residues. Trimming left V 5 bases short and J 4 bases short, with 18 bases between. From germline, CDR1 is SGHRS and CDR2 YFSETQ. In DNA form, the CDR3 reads TGCGCCAGCAGACTTGCGACGTCCGGTGGCACTGAAGCTTTCTTT. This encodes CASRLATSGGTEAFF.

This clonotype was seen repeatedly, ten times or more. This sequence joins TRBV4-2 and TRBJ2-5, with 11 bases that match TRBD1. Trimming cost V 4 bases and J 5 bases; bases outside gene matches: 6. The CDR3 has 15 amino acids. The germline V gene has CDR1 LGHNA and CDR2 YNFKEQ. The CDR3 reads CASSPRTGGLETQYF. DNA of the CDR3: TGTGCCAGCAGCCCTCGGACAGGGGGCCTGGAGACCCAGTACTTC.

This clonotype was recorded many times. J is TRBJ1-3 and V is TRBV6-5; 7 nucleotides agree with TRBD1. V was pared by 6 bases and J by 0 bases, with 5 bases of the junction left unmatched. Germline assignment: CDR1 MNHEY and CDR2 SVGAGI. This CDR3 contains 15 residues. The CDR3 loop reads CASSRGQSSGNTIYF. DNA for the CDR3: TGTGCCAGCAGCCGGGGACAGAGCTCTGGAAACACCATATATTTT.

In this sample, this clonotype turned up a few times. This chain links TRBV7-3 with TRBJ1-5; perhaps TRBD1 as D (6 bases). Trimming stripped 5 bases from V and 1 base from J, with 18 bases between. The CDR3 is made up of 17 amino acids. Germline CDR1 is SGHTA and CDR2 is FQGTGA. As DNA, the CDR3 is TGTGCCAGCAGCCGCTTTCGAACAGGGACGAGCAATCAGCCCCAGCATTTT. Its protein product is CASSRFRTGTSNQPQHF.

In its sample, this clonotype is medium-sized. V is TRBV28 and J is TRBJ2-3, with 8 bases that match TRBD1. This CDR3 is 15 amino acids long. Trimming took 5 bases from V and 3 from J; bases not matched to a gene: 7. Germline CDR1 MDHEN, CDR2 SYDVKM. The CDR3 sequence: CASSLIGQGTDTQYF. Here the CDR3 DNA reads TGTGCCAGCAGTCTGATAGGACAGGGTACAGATACGCAGTATTTT.

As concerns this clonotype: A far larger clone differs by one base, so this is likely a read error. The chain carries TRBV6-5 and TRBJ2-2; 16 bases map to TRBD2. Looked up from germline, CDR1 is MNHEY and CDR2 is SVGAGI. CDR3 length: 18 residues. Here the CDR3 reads CACSERGTSGRATGELFF. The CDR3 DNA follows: TGTGCCTGCAGTGAAAGAGGGACTAGCGGGAGGGCCACCGGGGAGCTGTTTTTT.

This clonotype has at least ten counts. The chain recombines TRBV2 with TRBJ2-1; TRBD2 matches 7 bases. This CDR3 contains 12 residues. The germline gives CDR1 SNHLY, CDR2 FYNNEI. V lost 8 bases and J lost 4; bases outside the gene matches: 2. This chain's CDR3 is CASRGRYNEQFF. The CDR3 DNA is TGTGCCAGCCGCGGGAGATACAATGAGCAGTTCTTC.

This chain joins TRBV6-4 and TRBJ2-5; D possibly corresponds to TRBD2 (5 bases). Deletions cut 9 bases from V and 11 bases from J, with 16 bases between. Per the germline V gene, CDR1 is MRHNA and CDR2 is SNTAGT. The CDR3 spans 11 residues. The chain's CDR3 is CASSSGNEQYF. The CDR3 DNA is TGTGCCAGTTCCAGCGGTAATGAGCAGTACTTC.

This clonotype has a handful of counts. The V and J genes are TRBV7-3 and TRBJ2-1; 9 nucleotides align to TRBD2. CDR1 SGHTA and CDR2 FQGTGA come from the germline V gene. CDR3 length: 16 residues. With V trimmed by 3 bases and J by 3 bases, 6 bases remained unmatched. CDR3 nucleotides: TGTGCCAGCAGCTTTGCTCCGCGGGAGGGCTACAATGAGCAGTTCTTC. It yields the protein CASSFAPREGYNEQFF.

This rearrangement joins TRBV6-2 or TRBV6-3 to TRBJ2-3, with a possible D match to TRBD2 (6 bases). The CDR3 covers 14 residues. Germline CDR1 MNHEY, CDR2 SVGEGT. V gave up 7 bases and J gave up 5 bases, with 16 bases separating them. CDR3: CASNFGGSLDTQYF. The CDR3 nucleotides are TGTGCCAGCAATTTCGGGGGTTCGCTAGATACGCAGTATTTT.

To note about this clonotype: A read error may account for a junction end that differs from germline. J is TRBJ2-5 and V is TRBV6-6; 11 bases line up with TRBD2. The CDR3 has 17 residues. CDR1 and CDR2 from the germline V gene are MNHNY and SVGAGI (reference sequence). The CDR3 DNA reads TGTGCCTGCAGCCTAGGGCCTAGCGGGAGGATAGGAGAGACCCAGTACTTC. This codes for CACSLGPSGRIGETQYF.

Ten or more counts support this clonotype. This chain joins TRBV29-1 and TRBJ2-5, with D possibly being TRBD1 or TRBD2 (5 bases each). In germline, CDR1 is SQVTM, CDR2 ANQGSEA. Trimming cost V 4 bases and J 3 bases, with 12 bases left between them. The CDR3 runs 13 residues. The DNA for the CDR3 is TGCAGCGTTGCAGGGAGACCCGAAGAGACCCAGTACTTC. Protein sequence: CSVAGRPEETQYF.

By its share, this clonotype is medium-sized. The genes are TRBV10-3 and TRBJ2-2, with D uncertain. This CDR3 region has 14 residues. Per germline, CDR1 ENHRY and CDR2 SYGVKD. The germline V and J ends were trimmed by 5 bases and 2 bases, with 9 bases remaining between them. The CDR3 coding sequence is TGTGCCATCAGTACAGAGATAAACACCGGGGAGCTGTTTTTT. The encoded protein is CAISTEINTGELFF.

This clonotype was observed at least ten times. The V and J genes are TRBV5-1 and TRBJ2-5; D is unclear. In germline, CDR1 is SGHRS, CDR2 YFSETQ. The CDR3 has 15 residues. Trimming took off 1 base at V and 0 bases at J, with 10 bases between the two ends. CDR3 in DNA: TGCGCCAGCAGCTTGACGCGGACCAACCAAGAGACCCAGTACTTC. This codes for CASSLTRTNQETQYF.

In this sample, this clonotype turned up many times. The CDR3 region is CASSPPGGIGNQPQHF. CDR3 nucleotides: TGTGCCAGCAGCCCCCCAGGAGGGATCGGCAATCAGCCCCAGCATTTT. V is TRBV7-4 and J is TRBJ1-5; D is ambiguous. Germline V gene data show CDR1 as SGHVT and CDR2 as SQSDAQ. CDR3 size: 16 residues. V was trimmed by 5 bases and J by 2 bases, leaving 16 bases between them.

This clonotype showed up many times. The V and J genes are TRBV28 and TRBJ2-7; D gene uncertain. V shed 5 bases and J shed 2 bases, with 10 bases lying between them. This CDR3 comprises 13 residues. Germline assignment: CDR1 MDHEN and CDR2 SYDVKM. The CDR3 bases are TGTGCCAGCAGTCTCTTACCAGCCTACGAGCAGTACTTC. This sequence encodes CASSLLPAYEQYF.

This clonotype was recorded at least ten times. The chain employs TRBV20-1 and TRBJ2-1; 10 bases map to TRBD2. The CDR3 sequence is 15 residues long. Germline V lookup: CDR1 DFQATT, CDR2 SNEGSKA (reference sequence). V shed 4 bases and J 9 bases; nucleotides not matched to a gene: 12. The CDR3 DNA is TGCAGTGCTACACAGGTCGAGCGGGGGGGCCGTGAGCAGTTCTTC. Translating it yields CSATQVERGGREQFF.

CDR3 nucleotide sequence: TGCAGTGCTAGACCTTACAGCAACCGCAATCAGCCCCAGCATTTT. It specifies CSARPYSNRNQPQHF. The rearrangement uses TRBV20-1 and TRBJ1-5, with D uncertain. The V end was cut by 2 bases, the J end by 2 bases, with 13 bases between. The CDR3 length is 15 residues. The germline gives CDR1 DFQATT, CDR2 SNEGSKA (reference sequence).

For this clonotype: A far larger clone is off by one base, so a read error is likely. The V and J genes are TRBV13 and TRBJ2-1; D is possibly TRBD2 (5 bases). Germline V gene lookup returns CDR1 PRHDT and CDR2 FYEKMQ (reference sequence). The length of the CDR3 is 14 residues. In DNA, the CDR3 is TGTGCCAGCAGCTCCTGGGGTAGCGCAAATGAGCGGTTCTTC. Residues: CASSSWGSANERFF. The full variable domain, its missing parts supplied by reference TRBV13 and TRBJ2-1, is AAGVIQSPRHLIKEKRETATLKCYPIPRHDTVYWYQQGPGQDPQFLISFYEKMQSDKGSIPDRFSAQQFSDYHSELNMSSLELGDSALYFCASSSWGSANERFFGPGTRLTVL.

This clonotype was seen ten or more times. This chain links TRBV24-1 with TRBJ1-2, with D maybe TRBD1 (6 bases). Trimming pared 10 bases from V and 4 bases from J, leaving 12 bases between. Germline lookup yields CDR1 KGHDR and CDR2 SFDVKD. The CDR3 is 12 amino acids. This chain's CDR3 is CATSGAGYGYTF. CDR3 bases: TGTGCCACGTCGGGGGCCGGCTATGGCTACACCTTC.

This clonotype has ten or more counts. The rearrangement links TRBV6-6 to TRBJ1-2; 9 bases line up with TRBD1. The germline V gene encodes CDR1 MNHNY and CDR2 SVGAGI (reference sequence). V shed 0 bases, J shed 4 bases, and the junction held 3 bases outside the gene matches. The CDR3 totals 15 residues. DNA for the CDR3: TGTGCCAGCAGTTACTCCGACAGGGGGGTCTATGGCTACACCTTC. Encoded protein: CASSYSDRGVYGYTF.

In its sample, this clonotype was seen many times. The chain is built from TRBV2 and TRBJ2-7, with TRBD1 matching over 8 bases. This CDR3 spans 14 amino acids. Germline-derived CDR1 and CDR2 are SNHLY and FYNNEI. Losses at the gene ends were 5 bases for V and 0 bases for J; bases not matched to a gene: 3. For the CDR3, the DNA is TGTGCCAGCAGTCAGGACAGGGTCTCCTACGAGCAGTACTTC. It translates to CASSQDRVSYEQYF.

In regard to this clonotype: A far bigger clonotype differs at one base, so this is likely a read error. The CDR3 is CASAKLQPQHF. In nucleotides, the CDR3 is TGTGCCAGCGCCAAGCTCCAGCCCCAGCATTTT. V and J are TRBV7-2 and TRBJ1-5; no clear D. V lost 8 bases and J lost 7, with 9 bases in between. Per germline, CDR1 SGHTA and CDR2 FQGNSA. This CDR3 is 11 amino acids long.

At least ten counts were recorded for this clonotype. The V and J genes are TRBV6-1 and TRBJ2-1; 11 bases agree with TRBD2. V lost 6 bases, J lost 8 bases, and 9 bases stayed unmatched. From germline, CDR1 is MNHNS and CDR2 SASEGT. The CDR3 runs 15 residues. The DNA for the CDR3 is TGTGCCAGCAGAATTAGCGGGGGGGCCCTAGATGAGCAGTTCTTC. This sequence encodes CASRISGGALDEQFF.

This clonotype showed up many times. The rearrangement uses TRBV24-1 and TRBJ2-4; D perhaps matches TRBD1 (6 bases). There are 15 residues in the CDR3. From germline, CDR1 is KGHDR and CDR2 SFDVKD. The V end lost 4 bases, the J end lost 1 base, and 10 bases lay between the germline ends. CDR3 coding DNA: TGTGCCACCAGTGACACAACAGGGGCCAAAAACATTCAGTACTTC. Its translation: CATSDTTGAKNIQYF.

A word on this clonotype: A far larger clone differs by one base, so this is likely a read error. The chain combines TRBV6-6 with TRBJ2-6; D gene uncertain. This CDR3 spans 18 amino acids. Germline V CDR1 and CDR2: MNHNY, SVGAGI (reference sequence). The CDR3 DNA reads TGTGCCAGCGGTTACCGACGCTCAGCGATCTCTGGGGCCAACGTCCTGACTTTC. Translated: CASGYRRSAISGANVLTF.

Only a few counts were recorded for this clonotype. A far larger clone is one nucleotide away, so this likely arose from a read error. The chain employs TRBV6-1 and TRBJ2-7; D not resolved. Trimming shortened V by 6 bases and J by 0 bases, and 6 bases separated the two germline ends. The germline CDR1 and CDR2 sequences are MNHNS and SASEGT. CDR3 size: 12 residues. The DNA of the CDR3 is TGTGCCAGCAGGATGAGCTCCTACGAGCAGTACTTC. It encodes CASRMSSYEQYF.

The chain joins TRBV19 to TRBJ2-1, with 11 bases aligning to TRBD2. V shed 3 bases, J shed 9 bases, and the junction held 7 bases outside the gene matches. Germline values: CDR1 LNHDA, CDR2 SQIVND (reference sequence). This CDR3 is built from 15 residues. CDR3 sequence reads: CASSIQLAGVAEQFF. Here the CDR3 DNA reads TGTGCCAGTAGTATCCAACTAGCGGGAGTTGCTGAGCAGTTCTTC. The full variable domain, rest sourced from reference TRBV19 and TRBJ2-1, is DGGITQSPKYLFRKEGQNVTLSCEQNLNHDAMYWYRQDPGQGLRLIYYSQIVNDFQKGDIAEGYSVSREKKESFPLTVTSAQKNPTAFYLCASSIQLAGVAEQFFGPGTRLTVL.